The clone carrying this TCR beta chain was detected many times. Its antigen is not identified. Time point meaning: patch test 2, 6 weeks after DPC sensitization. The treatment: therapeutic diphenylcyclopropenone sensitization with weekly scalp DPC. V was trimmed by 1 base and J by 5 bases, leaving 8 bases between them. The germline V gene encodes CDR1 SGHAT and CDR2 FQNNGV. The CDR3 is 13 residues long. In the original analysis: The median was about 89,000 TCRs per sample, ranging roughly 23,224 to 690,600. TCRdb reprocessed the RACE reads via MiXCR and lists one record per CDR3 protein. These V and J calls rely on TCRdb rather than the paper's analysis. This table holds tens of thousands of distinct CDR3 sequences, about a tenth found once. This specimen comes from a study of human T cells and chemical hapten exposure. The wider study: Largely, small differences in pooled library volume made per-sample TCR yields vary. Points from the study as a whole: Among TCRs, those above 1 in 1000 frequency were unaffected by DPC sensitization. Expanded TCRs showed more large CDR3 clusters than pre-sensitization or healthy control sets.

The sequences come from whole blood, collected in connection with sensitization to the hapten diphenylcyclopropenone (DPC). The TCR comes from a woman aged 45-65 years with alopecia areata. Some clones in this sample may be carry-over from other donors' samples. The rearrangement joins TRBV11-2 to TRBJ1-2; D gene unclear. The CDR3 bases are TGTGCCAGCAGCTTAGGGCAGTTTTATGGCTACACCTTC. Its translation: CASSLGQFYGYTF.